The clone carrying this T cell receptor (beta chain) was seen a few times. The target antigen is unknown. This record comes from a study of T-cell memory formation after mild COVID-19. General study findings and limits: There were some responding clones in pre-infection memory, which suggested that cross-reactive memory had joined. Clones contracting day 15 to 85 were balanced CD4/CD8; later expanders leaned CD4+. CD4+ clones that contracted lay mainly in CM and EM; CD8+ ones lay in EMRA.

CDR1 is ENHRY and CDR2 is SYGVKD in the germline V gene. The V end was cut by 3 bases, the J end by 4 bases, with 15 bases between. The CDR3 sequence is 15 residues long. Via MiXCR, TCRdb re-called the 5' RACE reads, giving one row per CDR3 protein. The sample yields more than 250,000 distinct CDR3 sequences, roughly a sixth seen once. The material sequenced was PBMCs or a T cell subset sorted from them (not recorded which). This TCR came from a man in his late teens or twenties who had mild COVID-19 (a few samples of this study predate the infection). Cell type and time point are not known. The chain has TRBV10-3 and TRBJ2-5; D is perhaps TRBD2 (6 bases). Here the CDR3 DNA reads TGTGCCATCAGTGATAGCAGGGAGGCCGGAGAGACCCAGTACTTC. Protein sequence: CAISDSREAGETQYF.